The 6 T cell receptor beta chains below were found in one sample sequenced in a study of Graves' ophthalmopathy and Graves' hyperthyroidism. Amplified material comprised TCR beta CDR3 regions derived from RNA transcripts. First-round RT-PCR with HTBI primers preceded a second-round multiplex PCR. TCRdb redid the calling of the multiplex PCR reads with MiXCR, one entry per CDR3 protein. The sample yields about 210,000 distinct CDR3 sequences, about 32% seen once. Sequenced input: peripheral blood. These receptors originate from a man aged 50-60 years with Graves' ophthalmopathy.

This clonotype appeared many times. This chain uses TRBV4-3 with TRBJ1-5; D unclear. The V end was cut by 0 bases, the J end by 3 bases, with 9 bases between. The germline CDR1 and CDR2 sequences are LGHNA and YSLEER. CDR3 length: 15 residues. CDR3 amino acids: CASSQDRGDNQPQHF. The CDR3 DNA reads TGCGCCAGCAGCCAAGATCGGGGAGACAATCAGCCCCAGCATTTT.

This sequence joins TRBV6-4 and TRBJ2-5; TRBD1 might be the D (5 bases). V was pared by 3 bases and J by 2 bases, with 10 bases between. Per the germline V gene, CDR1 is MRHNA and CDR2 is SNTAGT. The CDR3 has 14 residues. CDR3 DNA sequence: TGTGCCAGCAGTGAATCGACAGTACAAGAGACCCAGTACTTC. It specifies CASSESTVQETQYF.

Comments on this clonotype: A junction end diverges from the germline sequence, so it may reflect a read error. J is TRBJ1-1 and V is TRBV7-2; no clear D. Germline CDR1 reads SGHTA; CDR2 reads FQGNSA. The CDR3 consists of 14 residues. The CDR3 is CASSLGLENTEAFF. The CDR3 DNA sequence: TGTGCCAGCAGCTTGGGTCTGGAGAACACTGAAGCTTTCTTC. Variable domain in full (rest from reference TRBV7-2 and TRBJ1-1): GAGVSQSPSNKVTEKGKDVELRCDPISGHTALYWYRQSLGQGLEFLIYFQGNSAPDKSGLPSDRFSAERTGGSVSTLTIQRTQQEDSAVYLCASSLGLENTEAFFGQGTRLTVV.

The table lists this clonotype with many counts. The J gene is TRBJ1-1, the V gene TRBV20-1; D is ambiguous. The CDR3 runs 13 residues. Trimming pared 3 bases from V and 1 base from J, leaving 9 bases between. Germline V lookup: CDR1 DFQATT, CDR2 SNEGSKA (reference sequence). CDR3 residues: CSARAPANTEAFF. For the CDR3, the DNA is TGCAGTGCTAGGGCCCCAGCGAACACTGAAGCTTTCTTT.

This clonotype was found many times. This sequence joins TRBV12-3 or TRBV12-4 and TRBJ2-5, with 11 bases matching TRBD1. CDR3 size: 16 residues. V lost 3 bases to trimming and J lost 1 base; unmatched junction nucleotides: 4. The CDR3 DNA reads TGTGCCAGCAGTTTCGGGACAGGGGGGATCCAAGAGACCCAGTACTTC. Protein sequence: CASSFGTGGIQETQYF.

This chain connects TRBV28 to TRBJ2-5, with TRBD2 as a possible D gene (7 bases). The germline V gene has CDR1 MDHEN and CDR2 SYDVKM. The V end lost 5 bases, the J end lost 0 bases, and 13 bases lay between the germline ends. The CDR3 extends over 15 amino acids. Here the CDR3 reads CASSGGGAYQETQYF. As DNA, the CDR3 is TGTGCCAGCAGTGGGGGGGGGGCTTACCAAGAGACCCAGTACTTC.